This record covers a single T cell receptor beta chain. The sample originates from a study of blood T cell repertoires in COVID-19. The wider study: Sites across the United States, Italy and Spain contributed samples from acute and convalescent COVID-19. PBMCs, B-cell-depleted T cells, or T cells were the source of the cDNA or gDNA that made up the material.

In the original workflow: Estimates of nucleated cell counts were drawn from the amplification of reference gene primers. TCRdb's copy holds only in-frame clones and misses some; the assay was immunoSEQ multiplex PCR. V, J and clone size were drawn from that table, and D and trimming were deduced from the DNA. This sample has around 99,000 clones, with roughly nine tenths found just once. The source material was peripheral blood. This receptor was identified in a man aged 50 or older with acute or convalescent COVID-19.

The CDR3: CASNLLAGEGTQYF. CDR3 in DNA: TGTGCCAGCAACCTACTAGCGGGAGAAGGGACCCAGTACTTC. The chain is built from TRBV9 and TRBJ2-5; 11 nucleotides align to TRBD2. Germline CDR1 SGDLS, CDR2 YYNGEE. The CDR3 runs 14 residues. V was clipped by 6 bases and J by 7 bases; unmatched bases: 8.